This T cell receptor (beta chain) was captured in a study of blood T cells in healthy people across ages. Study-wide results and caveats: Possibly, changes in expanded clonotypes were confounded because donor CMV status was unknown. More naive CD4+ cells and higher diversity marked long-lived donors relative to aged donors.

As concerns this clonotype: The antigen remains unidentified. Just one base apart from a much larger clone, this may be a read error.

Trimming at V came to 1 base and at J to 11 bases, leaving 7 bases not matched to a gene. CDR1 and CDR2 (germline): SGHAT, FQNNGV. This CDR3 is built from 16 residues. Through a sample-barcoded 5' primer and a J-beta primer mix, a second PCR was run for roughly 7 to 11 cycles. Each cDNA was tagged by a template-switch adaptor containing 12 random nucleotides. TCRdb re-called the 5' RACE reads with MiXCR, one entry per CDR3 protein. The sample lists about 1.7 million distinct CDR3 sequences; 28% were seen once. This chain joins TRBV11-2 and TRBJ2-1; TRBD2 agrees at 14 bases. Input material: blood. This clonotype was obtained from a woman between 25 and 40 years old in good health. CDR3: CASSLVGLAGGYKQFF. The DNA for the CDR3 is TGTGCCAGCAGCTTAGTCGGACTAGCGGGAGGATATAAGCAGTTCTTC.